The clone carrying this T cell receptor beta chain was seen repeatedly, ten times or more. This sample's time point: after trial treatment. Sample treatment: LDRT plus nivolumab, ipilimumab, low-dose cyclophosphamide and aspirin (RACIN trial). This specimen belongs to a study of low-dose radiotherapy and immunotherapy resistance in tumors. CDR3 length: 15 residues. The V and J ends lost 4 bases and 0 bases respectively, with 14 bases between them. In germline, CDR1 is DFQATT, CDR2 SNEGSKA (reference sequence). TRAV and TRBV primers primed cDNA for both TCRalpha and TCRbeta. Using a constant-region primer together with a V-primer adapter, TCRs were subjected to around 20 PCR cycles of amplification. Using its own MiXCR run on the reads, TCRdb lists one record per CDR3 protein. Of approximately 84,000 distinct CDR3 sequences listed, less than 20% are singletons.

The sequencing here drew on PBMCs, taken after low-dose radiotherapy plus immunotherapy. The V gene is TRBV20-1, the J gene TRBJ2-3, with a weak D call TRBD2 (5 bases). This sequence was found in a male donor with prostate cancer. The CDR3: CSAKGGRGSTDTQYF. The CDR3 region has the DNA TGCAGTGCTAAGGGCGGGCGCGGGAGCACAGATACGCAGTATTTT.